One TCR beta chain is described in this entry. What it binds is unknown. During its preparation, the TCRbeta library received unique molecular identifiers. TCRdb fed the PCR reads into MiXCR, producing one record per CDR3 protein. The data contain a few hundred thousand distinct CDR3 sequences, under 30% of them seen just once; the ten biggest clones take up about 5%. The sample comes from a study of T-cell reconstitution after alpha-beta-depleted transplantation in children. Regarding the study as a whole: Expanded graft clones, several hundred of them, were reportedly the source of alpha-beta T cells about two months after transplant. One year after transplant, T-cell counts and diversity came mostly from newly produced T cells. Some patients' high day-60 TCRbeta diversity was attributed to recipient cells surviving conditioning.

The CDR3 runs to 16 residues. V shed 5 bases and J shed 2 bases, with 18 bases lying between them. The V gene's germline CDR1 is MDHEN and CDR2 SYDVKM. V usage is TRBV28 and J usage is TRBJ2-5, with D possibly called TRBD1 or TRBD2 (5 bases each). The input for sequencing was PBMCs, mostly from graft donor cells, taken 360 days after TCRalphabeta/CD19-depleted stem cell transplant. The clonotype was recovered from a female patient aged 2-9 years who had a stem cell transplant for congenital amegakaryocytic thrombocytopenia, so the T cells may come from the graft donor. For the CDR3, the DNA is TGTGCCAGCAGTAAAGGGGTCGGGGTACTACAAGAGACCCAGTACTTC. This gives the protein CASSKGVGVLQETQYF.